This T cell receptor beta chain was captured in a study of PD-1 blockade in classical Hodgkin lymphoma. Study-level information: A 3 mg/kg intravenous dose of nivolumab was received by patients every 2 weeks. The study's findings and limits: Exclusion was the outcome for patients who began nivolumab under 1 year after ASCT. As was reported, newly diagnosed patients showed lower baseline TCR diversity than healthy donors did.

Germline loops: CDR1 WNHNN, CDR2 SYGVQD (reference sequence). The length of the CDR3 is 14 residues. V lost 0 bases and J 4 bases, leaving 8 bases between the germline ends. Of note for this clone: What it recognizes is unknown.

Relapses following autologous stem cell transplantation were seen in all patients, with brentuximab vedotin exposure varying. Some clones are missing from TCRdb's copy, which holds only in-frame ones; the method was immunoSEQ multiplex PCR. The sample lists about 17,000 clones; 75% to 85% were seen once. Sequencing used peripheral blood mononuclear cells (PBMCs), obtained at baseline. The chain uses TRBV10-1 and TRBJ2-3; a possible D gene is TRBD2 (5 bases). This receptor was taken from a human donor with classical Hodgkin lymphoma. CDR3 loop: CASSESSGADTQYF. CDR3 nucleotide sequence: TGCGCCAGCAGTGAGTCCAGCGGAGCAGATACGCAGTATTTT.